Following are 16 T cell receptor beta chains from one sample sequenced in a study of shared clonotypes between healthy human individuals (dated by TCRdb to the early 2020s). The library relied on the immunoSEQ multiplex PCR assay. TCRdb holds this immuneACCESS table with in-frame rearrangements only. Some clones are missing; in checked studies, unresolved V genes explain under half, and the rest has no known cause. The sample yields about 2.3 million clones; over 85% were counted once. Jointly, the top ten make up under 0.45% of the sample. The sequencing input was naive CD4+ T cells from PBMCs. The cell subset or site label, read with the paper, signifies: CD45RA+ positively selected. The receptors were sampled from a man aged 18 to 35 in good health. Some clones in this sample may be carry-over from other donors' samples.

For the CDR3, the DNA is TGTGCCAGCAGCGTCGGACAGGGGGCAGATACGCAGTATTTT. Amino acid sequence: CASSVGQGADTQYF. This chain uses TRBV7-9 with TRBJ2-3; 10 positions agree with TRBD1. The J segment lost 4 bases and the V segment lost 5 bases, leaving 3 bases of the junction unmatched. Germline CDR1 is SEHNR and CDR2 is FQNEAQ (reference sequence). The CDR3 is 14 amino acids.

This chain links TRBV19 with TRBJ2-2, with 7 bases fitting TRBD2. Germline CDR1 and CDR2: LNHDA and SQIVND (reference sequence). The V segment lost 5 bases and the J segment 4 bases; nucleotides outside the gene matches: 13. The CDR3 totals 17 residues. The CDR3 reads CASSEGRAGKFTGELFF. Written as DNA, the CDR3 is TGTGCCAGTAGTGAGGGCCGAGCGGGAAAATTCACCGGGGAGCTGTTTTTT.

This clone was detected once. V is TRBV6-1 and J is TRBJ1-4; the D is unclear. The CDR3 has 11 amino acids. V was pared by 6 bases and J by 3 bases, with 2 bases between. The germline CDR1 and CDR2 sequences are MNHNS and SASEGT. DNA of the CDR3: TGTGCCAGCAGCTCTAATGAAAAACTGTTTTTT. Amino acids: CASSSNEKLFF.

The CDR3 loop reads CASNRGGASNYGYTF. The CDR3 DNA reads TGCGCCAGCAACCGGGGGGGGGCGTCTAACTATGGCTACACCTTC. The chain has TRBV4-1 and TRBJ1-2; perhaps TRBD1 as D (6 bases). Trimming pared 7 bases from V and 0 bases from J, leaving 15 bases between. The germline V gene encodes CDR1 MGHRA and CDR2 YSYEKL. This CDR3 is built from 15 residues.

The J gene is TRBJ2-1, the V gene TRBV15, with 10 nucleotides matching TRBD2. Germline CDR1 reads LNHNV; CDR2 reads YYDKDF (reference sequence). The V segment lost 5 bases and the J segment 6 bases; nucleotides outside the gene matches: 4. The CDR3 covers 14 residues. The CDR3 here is CATSHASGSNEQFF. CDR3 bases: TGTGCCACCAGCCACGCTAGCGGGAGCAATGAGCAGTTCTTC. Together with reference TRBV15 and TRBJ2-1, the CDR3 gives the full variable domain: DAMVIQNPRYQVTQFGKPVTLSCSQTLNHNVMYWYQQKSSQAPKLLFHYYDKDFNNEADTPDNFQSRRPNTSFCFLDIRSPGLGDTAMYLCATSHASGSNEQFFGPGTRLTVL.

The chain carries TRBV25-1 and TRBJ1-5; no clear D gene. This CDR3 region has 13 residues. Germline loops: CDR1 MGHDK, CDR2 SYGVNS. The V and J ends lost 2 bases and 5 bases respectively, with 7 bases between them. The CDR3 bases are TGTGCCAGCAGTGAAGCAGGCTATCAGCCCCAGCATTTT. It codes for CASSEAGYQPQHF. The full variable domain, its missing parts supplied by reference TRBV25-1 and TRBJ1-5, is EADIYQTPRYLVIGTGKKITLECSQTMGHDKMYWYQQDPGMELHLIHYSYGVNSTEKGDLSSESTVSRIRTEHFPLTLESARPSHTSQYLCASSEAGYQPQHFGDGTRLSIL.

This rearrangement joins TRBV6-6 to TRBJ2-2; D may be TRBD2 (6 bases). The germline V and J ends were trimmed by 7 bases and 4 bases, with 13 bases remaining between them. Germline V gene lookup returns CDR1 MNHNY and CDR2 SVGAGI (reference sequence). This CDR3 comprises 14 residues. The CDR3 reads CASTGGQVTGELFF. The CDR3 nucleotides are TGTGCCAGCACCGGAGGGCAGGTCACCGGGGAGCTGTTTTTT.

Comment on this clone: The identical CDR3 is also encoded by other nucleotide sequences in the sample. DNA of the CDR3: TGCAGCGTGGGGCGAGGGAGGGAGACCCAGTACTTC. Residues: CSVGRGRETQYF. The V call is TRBV29-1, the J call TRBJ2-5, with a tentative D call TRBD2 (6 bases). The CDR3 is 12 residues long. Germline V gene sequence: CDR1 SQVTM, CDR2 ANQGSEA. Trimming removed 6 bases at V and 5 bases at J, with 13 bases between.

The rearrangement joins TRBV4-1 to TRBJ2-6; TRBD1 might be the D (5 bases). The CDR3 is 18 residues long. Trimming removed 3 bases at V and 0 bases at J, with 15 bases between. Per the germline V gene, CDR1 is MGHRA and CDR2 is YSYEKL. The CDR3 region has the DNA TGCGCCAGCAGCCACCTTATGACAGCAAACTCTGGGGCCAACGTCCTGACTTTC. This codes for CASSHLMTANSGANVLTF.

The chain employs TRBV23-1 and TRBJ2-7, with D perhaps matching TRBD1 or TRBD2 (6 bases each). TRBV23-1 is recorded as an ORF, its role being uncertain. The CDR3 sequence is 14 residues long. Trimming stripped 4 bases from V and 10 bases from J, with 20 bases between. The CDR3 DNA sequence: TGCGCCAGCAGTCCGAGGCGGGACACTAGATTTCAGTACTTC. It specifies CASSPRRDTRFQYF.

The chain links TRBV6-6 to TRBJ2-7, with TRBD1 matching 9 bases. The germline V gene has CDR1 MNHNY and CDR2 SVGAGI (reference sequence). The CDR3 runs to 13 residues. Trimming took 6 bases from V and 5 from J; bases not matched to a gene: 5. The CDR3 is CASRRDRVDEQYF. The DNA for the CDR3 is TGTGCCAGCAGGAGGGACAGGGTGGACGAGCAGTACTTC.

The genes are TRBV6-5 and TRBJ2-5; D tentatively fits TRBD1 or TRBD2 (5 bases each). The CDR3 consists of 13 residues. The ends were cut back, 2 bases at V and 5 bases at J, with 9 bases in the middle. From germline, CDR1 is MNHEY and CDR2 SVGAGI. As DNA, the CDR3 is TGTGCCAGCAGTTACGGGGGTTACGAGACCCAGTACTTC. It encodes CASSYGGYETQYF.

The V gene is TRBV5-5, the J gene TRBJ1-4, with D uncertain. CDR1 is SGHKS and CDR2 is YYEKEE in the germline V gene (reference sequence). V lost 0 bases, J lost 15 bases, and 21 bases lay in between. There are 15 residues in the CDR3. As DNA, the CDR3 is TGTGCCAGCAGCTTGGCCTTATGGGGAAGTGAGGTATTGTTTTTT. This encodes CASSLALWGSEVLFF. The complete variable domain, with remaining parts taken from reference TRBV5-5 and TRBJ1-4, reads DAGVTQSPTHLIKTRGQQVTLRCSPISGHKSVSWYQQVLGQGPQFIFQYYEKEERGRGNFPDRFSARQFPNYSSELNVNALLLGDSALYLCASSLALWGSEVLFFGSGTQLSVL.

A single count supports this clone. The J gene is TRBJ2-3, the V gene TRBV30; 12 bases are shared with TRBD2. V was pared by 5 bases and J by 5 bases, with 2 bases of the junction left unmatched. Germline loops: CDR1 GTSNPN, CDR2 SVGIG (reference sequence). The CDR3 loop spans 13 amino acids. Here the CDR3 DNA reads TGTGCCTGGGCTAGCGGGAGGGTAGATACGCAGTATTTT. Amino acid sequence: CAWASGRVDTQYF.

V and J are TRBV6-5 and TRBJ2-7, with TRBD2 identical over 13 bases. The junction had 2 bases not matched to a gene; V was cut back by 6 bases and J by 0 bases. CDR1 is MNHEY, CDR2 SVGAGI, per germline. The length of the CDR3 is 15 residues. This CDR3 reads CASRRTSGSSYEQYF. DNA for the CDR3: TGTGCCAGCAGAAGGACTAGCGGGAGCTCCTACGAGCAGTACTTC.

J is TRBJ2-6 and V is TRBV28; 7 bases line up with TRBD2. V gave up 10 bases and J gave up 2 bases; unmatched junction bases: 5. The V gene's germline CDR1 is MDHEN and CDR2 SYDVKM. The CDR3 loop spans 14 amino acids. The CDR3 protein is CATGGGTGANVLTF. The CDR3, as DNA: TGTGCCACGGGGGGTGGGACTGGGGCCAACGTCCTGACTTTC.